This T cell receptor beta chain is drawn from a study of blood T cells in healthy people across ages. The CDR3 length is 13 residues. Germline V gene data show CDR1 as SEHNR and CDR2 as FQNEAQ (reference sequence). V was shortened by 2 bases and J by 9 bases, with 11 bases between the two germline ends. A second PCR of 7 to 11 cycles used a sample-barcoded 5' primer and a J-beta primer mix. TCRdb recomputed calls from the 5' RACE reads with MiXCR, one row per CDR3 protein. The profile shows some 900,000 distinct CDR3 sequences, roughly 48% of them singletons. This clonotype has only a few counts. This clonotype was sampled from a man aged 30 to 45 in good health. This sequence joins TRBV7-9 and TRBJ2-4; a weak D match, TRBD2 (5 bases). The specimen was blood. The CDR3 bases are TGTGCCAGCAGCTTACGGTTAGAGGGCATTCAGTACTTC. It codes for CASSLRLEGIQYF.